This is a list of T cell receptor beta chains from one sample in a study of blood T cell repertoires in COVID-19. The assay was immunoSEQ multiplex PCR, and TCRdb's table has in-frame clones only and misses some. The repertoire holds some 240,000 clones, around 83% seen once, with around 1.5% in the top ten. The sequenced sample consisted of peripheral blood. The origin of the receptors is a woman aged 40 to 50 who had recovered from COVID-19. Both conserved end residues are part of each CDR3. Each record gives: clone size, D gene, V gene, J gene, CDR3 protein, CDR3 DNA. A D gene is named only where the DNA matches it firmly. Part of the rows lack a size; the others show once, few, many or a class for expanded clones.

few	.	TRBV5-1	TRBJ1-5	CASSSKPQHF	TGCGCCAGCAGCTCCAAGCCCCAGCATTTT
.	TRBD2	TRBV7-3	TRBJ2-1	CASSFTSGGAFEQFF	TGTGCCAGCAGTTTTACTAGCGGGGGGGCGTTTGAGCAGTTCTTC
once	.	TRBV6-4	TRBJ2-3	CASSDGAADTDTQYF	TGTGCCAGCAGTGACGGCGCGGCCGACACAGATACGCAGTATTTT
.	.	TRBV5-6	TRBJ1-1	CASSLWQAGAFF	TGTGCCAGCAGCTTGTGGCAGGCGGGAGCTTTCTTT
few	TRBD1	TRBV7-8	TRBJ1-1	CASSLATGGTEAFF	TGTGCCAGCAGCTTAGCGACAGGGGGTACTGAAGCTTTCTTT
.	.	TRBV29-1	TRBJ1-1	CSVEDKTGNTEAFF	TGCAGCGTTGAAGATAAGACAGGAAACACTGAAGCTTTCTTT
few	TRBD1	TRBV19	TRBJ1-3	CASSRTGRAGNTIYF	TGTGCCAGTAGTCGGACAGGGAGAGCTGGAAACACCATATATTTT
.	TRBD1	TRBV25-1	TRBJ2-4	CASSESGTALAKNIQYF	TGTGCCAGCAGTGAATCTGGGACAGCGCTAGCCAAAAACATTCAGTACTTC
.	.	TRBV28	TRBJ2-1	CASSFLRVSSNEQFF	TGTGCCAGCAGTTTTCTCAGGGTTTCGAGTAATGAGCAGTTCTTC
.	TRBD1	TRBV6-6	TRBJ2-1	CASSYSTGQGKNEQFF	TGTGCCAGCAGTTACTCGACTGGACAGGGTAAAAATGAGCAGTTCTTC
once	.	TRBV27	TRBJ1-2	CASRPWGQTTNYGYTF	TGTGCCAGCAGGCCCTGGGGACAAACTACTAACTATGGCTACACCTTC
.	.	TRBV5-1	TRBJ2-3	CASSLPFRADTQYF	TGCGCCAGCAGCTTGCCTTTCAGGGCAGATACGCAGTATTTT
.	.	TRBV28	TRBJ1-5	CASSLPTGGNQPQHF	TGTGCCAGCAGTTTACCGACAGGCGGCAATCAGCCCCAGCATTTT
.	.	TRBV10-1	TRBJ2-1	CATSKGGAYNEQFF	TGCGCCACCAGCAAAGGGGGGGCCTACAATGAGCAGTTCTTC
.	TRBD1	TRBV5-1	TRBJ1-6	CASSERQGASPLHF	TGCGCCAGCAGCGAGAGACAGGGAGCTTCACCCCTCCACTTT
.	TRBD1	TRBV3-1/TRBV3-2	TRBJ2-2	CASSQRDRHTGELFF	TGTGCCAGCAGCCAAAGGGACAGACACACCGGGGAGCTGTTTTTT
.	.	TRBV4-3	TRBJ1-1	CASSQGYTTGMNTEAFF	TGCGCCAGCAGCCAAGGCTATACCACAGGGATGAACACTGAAGCTTTCTTT
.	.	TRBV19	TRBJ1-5	CASSLGFVTYSNQPQHF	TGTGCCAGTAGTCTAGGATTTGTGACTTATAGCAATCAGCCCCAGCATTTT
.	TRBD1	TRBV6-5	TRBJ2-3	CASSSNRGLSTDTQYF	TGTGCCAGCAGTTCGAACAGGGGCCTTAGCACAGATACGCAGTATTTT
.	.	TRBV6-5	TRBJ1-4	CASSETGLPEKLFF	TGTGCCAGCAGCGAGACAGGTCTGCCTGAAAAACTGTTTTTT
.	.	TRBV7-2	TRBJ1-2	CASSLDRTAYGYTF	TGTGCCAGCAGCTTAGACCGGACAGCCTATGGCTACACCTTC
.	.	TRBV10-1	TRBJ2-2	CASSLSPGMGAEELFF	TGCGCCAGCAGTCTCTCACCGGGGATGGGGGCCGAGGAGCTGTTTTTT
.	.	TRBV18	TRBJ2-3	CASSSAPTDTQYF	TGTGCCAGCTCATCCGCGCCCACAGATACGCAGTATTTT
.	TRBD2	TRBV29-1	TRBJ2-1	CSSFTGGSNNEQFF	TGCAGCTCCTTTACGGGGGGTTCCAACAATGAGCAGTTCTTC